One and the same sample provided the 27 T cell receptor beta chains below, sequenced in a study of T cell repertoires in cytomegalovirus infection. Each CDR3 protein gets one entry after TCRdb re-called the reads with MiXCR. The top ten hold roughly 9.1% of the sample, which has about 130,000 distinct CDR3 sequences, almost 9% seen once. Material: PBMCs. These receptor sequences come from a human donor in good health (CMV status not recorded). Some clones in this sample may be carry-over from other donors' samples.

This clonotype was counted many times. J is TRBJ1-2 and V is TRBV28; possibly TRBD1 for D (5 bases). V dropped 6 bases and J dropped 5 bases, with 10 bases sitting between them. There are 12 residues in the CDR3. Per the germline V gene, CDR1 is MDHEN and CDR2 is SYDVKM. The CDR3 DNA reads as TGTGCCAGCAGCCAGGGAAATTATGGCTACACCTTC. Translation gives CASSQGNYGYTF.

This clonotype showed up many times. The chain recombines TRBV7-8 with TRBJ2-3; D ambiguous. Germline CDR1 reads SGHVS; CDR2 reads FQNEAQ. The CDR3 runs 15 residues. Trimming took off 5 bases at V and 0 bases at J, with 12 bases between the two ends. The CDR3, as DNA: TGTGCCAGCAGCCCCCGCCCCGTAAGCACAGATACGCAGTATTTT. Protein: CASSPRPVSTDTQYF.

In its sample, this clonotype was seen many times. The V and J genes are TRBV5-4 and TRBJ2-7; 8 bases align to TRBD1. The CDR3 consists of 13 residues. Germline CDR1 is SGHNT and CDR2 is YYREEE (reference sequence). Trimming cost V 5 bases and J 5 bases; bases outside gene matches: 6. CDR3 region: CASRKDRVNEQYF. The CDR3 bases are TGTGCCAGCAGGAAGGACAGGGTAAACGAGCAGTACTTC.

The V call is TRBV12-3 or TRBV12-4, the J call TRBJ2-3; D might be TRBD2 (6 bases). CDR3 length equals 13 residues. V was shortened by 7 bases and J by 2 bases, with 10 bases between the two germline ends. The CDR3 loop reads CASIRDFTDTQYF. The DNA of the CDR3 is TGTGCCAGCATCCGGGACTTCACAGATACGCAGTATTTT.

This clonotype was recorded at least ten times. This chain links TRBV7-3 with TRBJ1-2; TRBD1 agrees at 7 bases. The trim removed 5 bases at V and 12 bases at J, leaving 21 bases unmatched. CDR1 and CDR2 from the germline V gene are SGHTA and FQGTGA. This CDR3 spans 16 amino acids. CDR3 coding DNA: TGTGCCAGCAGCCACCCGGTCGAGGGGGCAGCGACGTTGAACACCTTC. Encoded protein: CASSHPVEGAATLNTF.

This clonotype was counted ten times or more. The V call is TRBV7-9, the J call TRBJ1-2; TRBD1 might be the D (5 bases). V dropped 2 bases and J dropped 0 bases, with 13 bases sitting between them. The CDR3 has 16 amino acids. CDR1 and CDR2 (germline): SEHNR, FQNEAQ (reference sequence). The CDR3 region has the DNA TGTGCCAGCAGCTTACTGGGGGACCTAGCTAACTATGGCTACACCTTC. This codes for CASSLLGDLANYGYTF.

The chain links TRBV2 to TRBJ2-2; D remains ambiguous. Germline V gene lookup returns CDR1 SNHLY and CDR2 FYNNEI. V was pared by 6 bases and J by 4 bases, with 9 bases between. This CDR3 has 13 residues. CDR3 DNA sequence: TGTGCCAGCAGCCCCCCCCCCACCGGGGAGCTGTTTTTT. Its translation is CASSPPPTGELFF.

This clonotype was seen many times. The chain is built from TRBV7-2 and TRBJ2-5, with 14 bases aligning to TRBD2. The CDR3 consists of 16 residues. Germline V lookup: CDR1 SGHTA, CDR2 FQGNSA. With 3 bases clipped from V and 2 bases from J, the junction kept 2 bases outside the gene matches. CDR3: CASSFGTSGGQETQYF. In DNA, the CDR3 is TGTGCCAGCAGCTTCGGGACTAGCGGGGGACAAGAGACCCAGTACTTC.

This clonotype showed up many times. The chain combines TRBV7-2 with TRBJ1-1, with D tentatively TRBD1 (5 bases). Trimming took off 1 base at V and 3 bases at J, with 12 bases between the two ends. Germline CDR1 and CDR2: SGHTA and FQGNSA. The CDR3 spans 15 residues. CDR3 nucleotides: TGTGCCAGCAGCTTAGAGCCCTGGGGGTACACTGAAGCTTTCTTT. This codes for CASSLEPWGYTEAFF.

This clonotype was seen many times. The genes are TRBV14 and TRBJ1-1; D not certain. The germline V gene encodes CDR1 SGHDN and CDR2 FVKESK. Trimming shortened V by 0 bases and J by 3 bases, and 14 bases separated the two germline ends. The CDR3 sequence is 16 residues long. The CDR3 here is CASSQDQRGWYTEAFF. Here the CDR3 DNA reads TGTGCCAGCAGCCAAGATCAGCGGGGATGGTACACTGAAGCTTTCTTT.

This clonotype showed up many times. The genes are TRBV4-1 and TRBJ1-1, with D possibly matching TRBD1 (6 bases). Trimming left V 6 bases short and J 0 bases short, with 17 bases between. The CDR3 totals 16 residues. Looked up from germline, CDR1 is MGHRA and CDR2 is YSYEKL. CDR3 sequence (DNA): TGCGCCAGCAGTCGACTCGGTGGGGGGCTGAACACTGAAGCTTTCTTT. Protein: CASSRLGGGLNTEAFF.

The table lists this clonotype with many counts. This rearrangement joins TRBV28 to TRBJ1-5; 12 bases fit TRBD1. This CDR3 is built from 17 residues. In germline, CDR1 is MDHEN, CDR2 SYDVKM. Unmatched junction bases numbered 6, after V lost 4 bases and J lost 2 bases. The CDR3 DNA sequence: TGTGCCAGCAGTTCCGGGACAGGGGGCGCAGGCAATCAGCCCCAGCATTTT. Its translation: CASSSGTGGAGNQPQHF. The full variable domain, completed using reference TRBV28 and TRBJ1-5, is DVKVTQSSRYLVKRTGEKVFLECVQDMDHENMFWYRQDPGLGLRLIYFSYDVKMKEKGDIPEGYSVSREKKERFSLILESASTNQTSMYLCASSSGTGGAGNQPQHFGDGTRLSIL.

This clonotype was counted ten times or more. This sequence joins TRBV7-8 and TRBJ1-4; perhaps TRBD1 as D (5 bases). The CDR3 is 16 residues long. V shed 4 bases and J shed 5 bases, with 17 bases lying between them. Per the germline V gene, CDR1 is SGHVS and CDR2 is FQNEAQ. The CDR3 sequence: CASSSSQQVPNEKLFF. The DNA for the CDR3 is TGTGCCAGCAGCTCTTCGCAACAGGTTCCAAATGAAAAACTGTTTTTT. Drawing the rest from reference TRBV7-8 and TRBJ1-4, the complete variable domain is GAGVSQSPRYKVAKRGQDVALRCDPISGHVSLFWYQQALGQGPEFLTYFQNEAQLDKSGLPSDRFFAERPEGSVSTLKIQRTQQEDSAVYLCASSSSQQVPNEKLFFGSGTQLSVL.

This clonotype was picked up many times. The chain joins TRBV28 to TRBJ1-5; TRBD1 might be the D (5 bases). The germline gives CDR1 MDHEN, CDR2 SYDVKM. Trimming removed 5 bases from V and 4 bases from J, with 9 bases in between. The CDR3 runs to 13 residues. CDR3 sequence reads: CASSRRGNQPQHF. The CDR3 region has the DNA TGTGCCAGCAGTCGGAGGGGAAATCAGCCCCAGCATTTT.

This chain joins TRBV29-1 and TRBJ2-2; a possible D gene is TRBD1 (5 bases). The CDR3 totals 14 residues. Trimming pared 4 bases from V and 1 base from J, leaving 10 bases between. The germline gives CDR1 SQVTM, CDR2 ANQGSEA. CDR3 amino acids: CSVGNRKNTGELFF. CDR3 DNA: TGCAGCGTTGGTAACAGGAAGAACACCGGGGAGCTGTTTTTT.

This clonotype was picked up many times. V usage is TRBV29-1 and J usage is TRBJ2-1; D unresolved. In germline, CDR1 is SQVTM, CDR2 ANQGSEA. The CDR3 covers 12 residues. Trimming took off 6 bases at V and 7 bases at J, with 13 bases between the two ends. The CDR3 DNA follows: TGCAGCGTATCCAGGCTTTCGAATGAGCAGTTCTTC. This translates into CSVSRLSNEQFF.

Many counts were recorded for this clonotype. The rearrangement links TRBV19 to TRBJ1-6, with 12 bases that match TRBD1. The CDR3 runs to 18 residues. Germline lookup yields CDR1 LNHDA and CDR2 SQIVND (reference sequence). V was clipped by 7 bases and J by 7 bases; unmatched bases: 14. The CDR3 sequence is CASKDLRSGTGGNSPLHF. The CDR3 DNA reads TGTGCCAGTAAAGACCTTCGTTCCGGGACAGGGGGCAATTCACCCCTCCACTTT.

This clonotype was seen ten or more times. This chain uses TRBV5-6 with TRBJ1-1; D remains unclear. CDR1 is SGHDT, CDR2 YYEEEE, per germline. This CDR3 spans 14 amino acids. V shed 4 bases and J shed 1 base, with 11 bases lying between them. The CDR3 nucleotides read TGTGCCAGCAGCCGTACGGGCAGGAACACTGAAGCTTTCTTT. The encoded protein is CASSRTGRNTEAFF.

This clonotype has a count of ten or more. This rearrangement joins TRBV20-1 to TRBJ2-3, with TRBD2 matching 8 bases. V shed 0 bases and J 3 bases; nucleotides not matched to a gene: 5. Germline CDR1 and CDR2: DFQATT and SNEGSKA (reference sequence). This CDR3 region has 15 residues. CDR3 DNA sequence: TGCAGTGCTAGAGATTCAAGCGGGGGAACAGATACGCAGTATTTT. Its protein is CSARDSSGGTDTQYF.

On this clonotype itself: Being one base from a much bigger clone, this may be a read error. The V and J genes are TRBV2 and TRBJ2-2; D perhaps matches TRBD2 (6 bases). The CDR3 runs to 13 residues. From germline, CDR1 is SNHLY and CDR2 FYNNEI. The CDR3 DNA reads as TGTGCCAGCAGTGATCGTGGGGTCGGGGGGCTGTTTTTT. As protein: CASSDRGVGGLFF. The complete variable domain, with remaining parts taken from reference TRBV2 and TRBJ2-2, reads EPEVTQTPSHQVTQMGQEVILRCVPISNHLYFYWYRQILGQKVEFLVSFYNNEISEKSEIFDDQFSVERPDGSNFTLKIRSTKLEDSAMYFCASSDRGVGGLFFGEGSRLTVL.

This clonotype occurred a few times. The chain combines TRBV5-5 with TRBJ2-1, with 11 bases aligning to TRBD1. Germline CDR1 and CDR2: SGHKS and YYEKEE (reference sequence). This CDR3 spans 16 amino acids. The V segment lost 0 bases and the J segment 8 bases; nucleotides outside the gene matches: 7. The CDR3 loop reads CASSLGTGGVGHEQFF. The CDR3 region has the DNA TGTGCCAGCAGCTTGGGGACAGGGGGCGTAGGCCATGAGCAGTTCTTC. Variable domain in full (rest from reference TRBV5-5 and TRBJ2-1): DAGVTQSPTHLIKTRGQQVTLRCSPISGHKSVSWYQQVLGQGPQFIFQYYEKEERGRGNFPDRFSARQFPNYSSELNVNALLLGDSALYLCASSLGTGGVGHEQFFGPGTRLTVL.

This clonotype was found many times. The V and J genes are TRBV24-1 and TRBJ1-1; 11 positions agree with TRBD1. This CDR3 contains 15 residues. With 3 bases clipped from V and 5 bases from J, the junction kept 4 bases outside the gene matches. Per germline, CDR1 KGHDR and CDR2 SFDVKD. The CDR3 DNA sequence: TGTGCCACCAGTGATGGACAGGGGGCTGGGACTGAAGCTTTCTTT. Translated, it gives CATSDGQGAGTEAFF.

There are many counts of this clonotype. The chain carries TRBV28 and TRBJ2-5; TRBD2 matches 10 bases. Germline V gives CDR1 MDHEN, CDR2 SYDVKM. CDR3 length equals 15 residues. With 3 bases clipped from V and 5 bases from J, the junction kept 6 bases outside the gene matches. CDR3 amino acids: CASSLKRGGRETQYF. The DNA for the CDR3 is TGTGCCAGCAGTTTGAAGCGGGGGGGCCGGGAGACCCAGTACTTC.

This clonotype was seen repeatedly, ten times or more. The genes are TRBV6-5 and TRBJ2-1; no reliable D call. CDR1 is MNHEY, CDR2 SVGAGI, per germline. Trimming pared 5 bases from V and 9 bases from J, leaving 11 bases between. This CDR3 is built from 12 residues. CDR3: CASSTGETEQFF. The CDR3 nucleotides read TGTGCCAGCAGTACCGGCGAAACTGAGCAGTTCTTC.

This clonotype occurred many times. The chain employs TRBV18 and TRBJ2-3; 8 nucleotides align to TRBD1. Germline CDR1 and CDR2: KGHSH and LQKENI. CDR3 size: 14 residues. The V gene end was trimmed by 2 bases and the J gene end by 4 bases; junction bases not matched to a gene: 2. The CDR3 region has the DNA TGTGCCAGCTCACCAAACAGGGGGGCAGATACGCAGTATTTT. Its protein product is CASSPNRGADTQYF.

A remark on this clonotype: It may be a read error: a sequence one base away is much more abundant. The chain carries TRBV10-3 and TRBJ2-1; TRBD2 might be the D (6 bases). This CDR3 is built from 13 residues. Germline loops: CDR1 ENHRY, CDR2 SYGVKD. Trimming took off 6 bases at V and 10 bases at J, with 16 bases between the two ends. The chain's CDR3 is CAIRYGTFGEQFF. DNA of the CDR3: TGTGCCATCAGATATGGGACTTTCGGGGAGCAGTTCTTC.

The chain is built from TRBV7-2 and TRBJ1-3; 9 bases are shared with TRBD1. The CDR3 runs 15 residues. CDR1 is SGHTA and CDR2 is FQGNSA in the germline V gene. Trimming at V came to 5 bases and at J to 8 bases, leaving 10 bases not matched to a gene. The CDR3 region has the DNA TGTGCCAGCAGCCTCTCGCCGGGACAGGGAGACACCATATATTTT. This sequence encodes CASSLSPGQGDTIYF.